The 19 T cell receptor beta chains given below trace back to one sample, sequenced in a study of PD-1 blockade in classical Hodgkin lymphoma. Repertoires were generated with immunoSEQ multiplex PCR, while TCRdb's copy carries only in-frame clones and drops some. This table holds fewer than 55,000 clones, roughly three quarters found once. Regarding time point: cycle 4 day 1 (C4D1), after about 6 weeks of nivolumab. After autologous stem cell transplantation all patients relapsed, and prior brentuximab vedotin exposure differed between cohorts. Material: peripheral blood mononuclear cells (PBMCs), obtained before the fourth cycle of nivolumab. These receptor sequences come from a human donor with classical Hodgkin lymphoma.

J is TRBJ2-1 and V is TRBV28; D remains unclear. In germline, CDR1 is MDHEN, CDR2 SYDVKM. Deletions cut 7 bases from V and 7 bases from J, with 23 bases between. The CDR3 contains 16 residues. CDR3 sequence (DNA): TGTGCCAGCATTTCTAGAGGAGCAGGTAGGGTGAATGAGCAGTTCTTC. Translating gives CASISRGAGRVNEQFF.

V is TRBV19 and J is TRBJ1-5; 7 nucleotides agree with TRBD1. CDR1 LNHDA and CDR2 SQIVND come from the germline V gene (reference sequence). The CDR3 is 14 amino acids. Trimming at V came to 4 bases and at J to 7 bases, leaving 7 bases not matched to a gene. The DNA of the CDR3 is TGTGCCAGTAGTAAGGGACAGCCGGGGCAGCCCCAGCATTTT. It is translated as CASSKGQPGQPQHF.

Written as DNA, the CDR3 is TGTGCCAGCAGTGGCGGGGGGCGATGGACTGAAGCTTTCTTT. It encodes CASSGGGRWTEAFF. V is TRBV27 and J is TRBJ1-1; D possibly corresponds to TRBD1 (6 bases). CDR1 and CDR2 from the germline V gene are MNHEY and SMNVEV (reference sequence). The CDR3 is 14 residues long. V lost 5 bases to trimming and J lost 5 bases, with 15 bases between them.

The V and J genes are TRBV29-1 and TRBJ1-2; D may be TRBD1 (5 bases). CDR1 is SQVTM and CDR2 is ANQGSEA in the germline V gene. The length of the CDR3 is 12 residues. V was clipped by 3 bases and J by 8 bases, with 13 bases between them. The CDR3 sequence is CSVESARDGYTF. CDR3 sequence (DNA): TGCAGCGTTGAGTCGGCCAGGGACGGCTACACCTTC. Filled out from reference TRBV29-1 and TRBJ1-2, the complete variable domain reads SAVISQKPSRDICQRGTSLTIQCQVDSQVTMMFWYRQQPGQSLTLIATANQGSEATYESGFVIDKFPISRPNLTFSTLTVSNMSPEDSSIYLCSVESARDGYTFGSGTRLTVV.

V gene TRBV27 combines with J gene TRBJ2-2, with D unclear. The V gene's germline CDR1 is MNHEY and CDR2 SMNVEV (reference sequence). V gave up 1 base and J gave up 3 bases, with 6 bases separating them. CDR3 size: 14 residues. CDR3 amino acids: CASSLLMDTGELFF. CDR3 DNA: TGTGCCAGCAGTTTATTGATGGACACCGGGGAGCTGTTTTTT.

The chain uses TRBV29-1 and TRBJ2-3; D may be TRBD2 (5 bases). Trimming removed 2 bases from V and 5 bases from J, with 14 bases in between. This CDR3 contains 14 residues. Per the germline V gene, CDR1 is SQVTM and CDR2 is ANQGSEA. CDR3 sequence (DNA): TGCAGCGTTGAACCGGTGGCAACTAGAGATACGCAGTATTTT. It yields the protein CSVEPVATRDTQYF.

CDR3 region: CASSPPGAGQPHTIYF. The CDR3 DNA sequence: TGTGCCAGCTCACCACCGGGAGCCGGGCAACCTCACACCATATATTTT. The rearrangement links TRBV18 to TRBJ1-3; D unresolved. The germline V gene encodes CDR1 KGHSH and CDR2 LQKENI. CDR3 length equals 16 residues. With 0 bases removed from V and 8 bases from J, the gap between germline ends came to 17 bases.

V usage is TRBV30 and J usage is TRBJ1-2; the D is unclear. The CDR3 loop spans 14 amino acids. V lost 0 bases and J lost 1, with 9 bases in between. Germline assignment: CDR1 GTSNPN and CDR2 SVGIG (reference sequence). The DNA of the CDR3 is TGTGCCTGGAGTGTACTGGCAAGTAACTATGGCTACACCTTC. Its translation: CAWSVLASNYGYTF.

The rearrangement joins TRBV7-2 to TRBJ2-7; D is unresolved. Between the trimmed V and J ends, which lost 5 bases and 0 bases, there was a span of 5 bases. Germline CDR1 reads SGHTA; CDR2 reads FQGNSA. CDR3 length equals 12 residues. CDR3 residues: CASSLSSYEQYF. In DNA form, the CDR3 reads TGTGCCAGCAGCCTGAGCTCCTACGAGCAGTACTTC.

The count of this clone is one. The chain couples TRBV5-1 to TRBJ1-2; 7 bases are a match to TRBD1. This CDR3 has 15 amino acids. Germline CDR1 is SGHRS and CDR2 is YFSETQ. V was pared by 4 bases and J by 4 bases, with 10 bases of the junction left unmatched. The CDR3 region has the DNA TGCGCCAGCAGCCCGGAAGCGGCAGGGGGCTATGGCTACACCTTC. It codes for CASSPEAAGGYGYTF.

The chain carries TRBV27 and TRBJ2-2, with D uncertain. There are 16 residues in the CDR3. Germline-derived CDR1 and CDR2 are MNHEY and SMNVEV (reference sequence). Between the trimmed V and J ends, which lost 4 bases and 6 bases, there was a span of 18 bases. Here the CDR3 reads CASSSSPKAFPGELFF. CDR3 bases: TGTGCCAGCAGTTCCTCCCCCAAGGCCTTTCCCGGGGAGCTGTTTTTT.

The chain carries TRBV12-5 and TRBJ2-2; no definite D call. CDR3 length equals 16 residues. Trimming stripped 2 bases from V and 0 bases from J, with 10 bases between. The germline V gene has CDR1 LGHNT and CDR2 FRNRAP. The DNA for the CDR3 is TGTGCTAGTGGTTTGTCGCGCAGATCGAACACCGGGGAGCTGTTTTTT. Translation gives CASGLSRRSNTGELFF.

V is TRBV7-9 and J is TRBJ2-7, with D uncertain. Between the trimmed V and J ends, which lost 3 bases and 0 bases, there was a span of 6 bases. CDR1 and CDR2 from the germline V gene are SEHNR and FQNEAQ (reference sequence). There are 13 residues in the CDR3. The DNA for the CDR3 is TGTGCCAGCAGCTTTCGAGTCTCCTACGAGCAGTACTTC. It encodes CASSFRVSYEQYF.

This chain joins TRBV21-1 and TRBJ2-4; the listed D gene, TRBD1, was not tested against the DNA. TRBV21-1 is a pseudogene locus. This CDR3 region has 14 residues. In DNA form, the CDR3 reads TGTGCCAGCAGCAAGTTTGGTGCCACCAGCATTCAGTACTTC. The encoded protein is CASSKFGATSIQYF.

This clone was detected only a few times. The genes are TRBV6-1 and TRBJ2-3; no reliable D call. The CDR3 totals 11 residues. Per germline, CDR1 MNHNS and CDR2 SASEGT. The ends were cut back, 2 bases at V and 14 bases at J, with 11 bases in the middle. CDR3 sequence (DNA): TGTGCCAGCAGTGAATCAGTCGGGCTGTATTTT. It is translated as CASSESVGLYF.

The chain is built from TRBV10-3 and TRBJ2-7; 7 bases map to TRBD2. Germline V gene data show CDR1 as ENHRY and CDR2 as SYGVKD. V lost 6 bases to trimming and J lost 5 bases; unmatched junction nucleotides: 13. The CDR3 covers 15 residues. The CDR3 reads CAISSAGATSDEQYF. The CDR3 DNA reads as TGTGCCATCAGCAGTGCGGGAGCAACCTCTGACGAGCAGTACTTC.

The V call is TRBV4-2, the J call TRBJ1-5; D call uncertain. Germline values: CDR1 LGHNA, CDR2 YNFKEQ. The CDR3 is made up of 13 amino acids. With 0 bases removed from V and 3 bases from J, the gap between germline ends came to 3 bases. The DNA of the CDR3 is TGTGCCAGCAGCCAAGATAACAATCAGCCCCAGCATTTT. Translation gives CASSQDNNQPQHF.

The V call is TRBV6-5, the J call TRBJ2-5; D possibly uses TRBD1 or TRBD2 (5 bases each). The germline CDR1 and CDR2 sequences are MNHEY and SVGAGI. The CDR3 has 15 amino acids. Trimming stripped 3 bases from V and 7 bases from J, with 18 bases between. CDR3 in DNA: TGTGCCAGCAGTTATCGGGGACCCGGTCTTGGGACCCAGTACTTC. As protein: CASSYRGPGLGTQYF.

The chain couples TRBV5-4 to TRBJ2-3; unclear D gene. The germline CDR1 and CDR2 sequences are SGHNT and YYREEE (reference sequence). The V gene lost 0 bases and the J gene lost 4 bases, with 6 bases spanning the gap. The CDR3 length is 13 residues. CDR3 sequence (DNA): TGTGCCAGCAGCTTGGTATTTCCAGATACGCAGTATTTT. Its protein is CASSLVFPDTQYF. Full variable domain (missing parts from reference TRBV5-4 and TRBJ2-3): ETGVTQSPTHLIKTRGQQVTLRCSSQSGHNTVSWYQQALGQGPQFIFQYYREEENGRGNFPPRFSGLQFPNYSSELNVNALELDDSALYLCASSLVFPDTQYFGPGTRLTVL.